This T cell receptor beta chain was sequenced for a study of shared clonotypes between healthy human individuals. V was pared by 2 bases and J by 2 bases, with 4 bases of the junction left unmatched. Germline lookup yields CDR1 MNHNS and CDR2 SASEGT. This CDR3 spans 15 amino acids. TCRdb keeps only in-frame clones here, not all; method: immunoSEQ multiplex PCR. The sample carries roughly 1,100,000 clones, around 75% recorded once. This clone was picked up a small number of times. This clonotype originated in a man aged 18 to 35 in good health. V and J are TRBV6-1 and TRBJ2-3; 7 bases match TRBD2. The specimen was memory CD4+ T cells sorted from blood. Subset here: CD45RA-negative fraction. The DNA for the CDR3 is TGTGCCAGCAGTGAAAGCGGGGATTACACAGATACGCAGTATTTT. It codes for CASSESGDYTDTQYF.